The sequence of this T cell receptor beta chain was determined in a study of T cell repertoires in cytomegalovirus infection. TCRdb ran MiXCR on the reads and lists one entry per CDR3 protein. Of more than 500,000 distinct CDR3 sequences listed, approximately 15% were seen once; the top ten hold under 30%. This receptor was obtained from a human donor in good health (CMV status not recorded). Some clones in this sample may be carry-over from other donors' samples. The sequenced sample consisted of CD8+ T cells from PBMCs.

The CDR3 region is CASSPGPGGDQPQHF. The CDR3 DNA sequence: TGTGCCAGCAGCCCGGGACCTGGAGGGGATCAGCCCCAGCATTTT. The chain carries TRBV7-9 and TRBJ1-5, with D tentatively TRBD1 (5 bases). Germline V CDR1 and CDR2: SEHNR, FQNEAQ (reference sequence). CDR3 length equals 15 residues. V was shortened by 5 bases and J by 5 bases, with 16 bases between the two germline ends. Full variable domain (missing parts from reference TRBV7-9 and TRBJ1-5): DTGVSQNPRHKITKRGQNVTFRCDPISEHNRLYWYRQTLGQGPEFLTYFQNEAQLEKSRLLSDRFSAERPKGSFSTLEIQRTEQGDSAMYLCASSPGPGGDQPQHFGDGTRLSIL.